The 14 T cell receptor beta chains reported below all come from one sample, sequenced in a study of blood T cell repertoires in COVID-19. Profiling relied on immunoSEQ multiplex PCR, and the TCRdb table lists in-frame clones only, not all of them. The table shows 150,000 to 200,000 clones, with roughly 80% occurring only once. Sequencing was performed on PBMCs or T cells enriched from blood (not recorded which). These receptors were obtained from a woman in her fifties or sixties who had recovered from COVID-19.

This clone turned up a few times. The CDR3, as DNA: TGTGCCAGAAGCCTTGGCGAGTCGACAGTTAACTATGGCTACACCTTC. Residues: CARSLGESTVNYGYTF. The chain combines TRBV5-3 with TRBJ1-2; the D gene is possibly TRBD1 (5 bases). TRBV5-3 is recorded as an ORF, its role being uncertain. CDR3 length equals 16 residues. Trimming removed 4 bases at V and 1 base at J, with 17 bases between.

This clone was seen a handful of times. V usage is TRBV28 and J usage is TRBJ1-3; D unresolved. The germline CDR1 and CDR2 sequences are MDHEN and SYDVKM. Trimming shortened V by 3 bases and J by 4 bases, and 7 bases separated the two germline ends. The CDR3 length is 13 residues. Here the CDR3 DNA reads TGTGCCAGCAGTTTTGCGCCCGGAAACACCATATATTTT. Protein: CASSFAPGNTIYF.

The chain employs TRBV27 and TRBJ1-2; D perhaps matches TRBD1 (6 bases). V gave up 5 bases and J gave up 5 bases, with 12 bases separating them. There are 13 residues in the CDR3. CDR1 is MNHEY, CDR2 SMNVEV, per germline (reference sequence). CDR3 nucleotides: TGTGCCAGCAGTCCACGGGACATATATGGCTACACCTTC. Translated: CASSPRDIYGYTF.

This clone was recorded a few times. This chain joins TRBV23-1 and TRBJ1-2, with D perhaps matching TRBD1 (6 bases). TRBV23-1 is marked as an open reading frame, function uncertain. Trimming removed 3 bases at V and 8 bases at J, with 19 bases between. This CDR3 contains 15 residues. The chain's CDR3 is CASSQKQGSFTGYTF. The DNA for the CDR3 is TGCGCCAGCAGTCAGAAACAGGGATCCTTTACGGGCTACACCTTC.

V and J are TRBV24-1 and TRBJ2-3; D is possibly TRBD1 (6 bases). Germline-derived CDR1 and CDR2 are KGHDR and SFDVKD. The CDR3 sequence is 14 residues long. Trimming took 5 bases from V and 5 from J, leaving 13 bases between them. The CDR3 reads CATSGRSGEDTQYF. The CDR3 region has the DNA TGTGCCACCAGTGGCCGATCAGGGGAAGATACGCAGTATTTT.

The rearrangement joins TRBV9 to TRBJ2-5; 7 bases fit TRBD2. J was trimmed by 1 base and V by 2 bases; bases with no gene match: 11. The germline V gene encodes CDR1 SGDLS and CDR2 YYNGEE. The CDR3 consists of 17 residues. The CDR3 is CASSVSSSGGIQETQYF. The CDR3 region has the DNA TGTGCCAGCAGCGTCAGTTCTAGCGGCGGCATCCAAGAGACCCAGTACTTC.

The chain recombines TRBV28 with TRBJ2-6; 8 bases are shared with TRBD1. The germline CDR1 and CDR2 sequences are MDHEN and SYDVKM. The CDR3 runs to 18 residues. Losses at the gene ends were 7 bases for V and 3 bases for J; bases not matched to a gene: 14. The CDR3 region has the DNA TGTGCCAGCAACTACCGGGACAGGCGGGTCTATGGGGCCAACGTCCTGACTTTC. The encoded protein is CASNYRDRRVYGANVLTF.

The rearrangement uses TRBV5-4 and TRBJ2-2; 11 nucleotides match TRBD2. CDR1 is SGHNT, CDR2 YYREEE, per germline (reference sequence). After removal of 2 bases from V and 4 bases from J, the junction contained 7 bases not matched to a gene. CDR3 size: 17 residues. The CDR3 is CASSFIRLAGPTGELFF. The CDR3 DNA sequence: TGTGCCAGCAGCTTTATCAGACTAGCGGGACCCACCGGGGAGCTGTTTTTT. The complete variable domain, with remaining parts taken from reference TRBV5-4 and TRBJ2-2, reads ETGVTQSPTHLIKTRGQQVTLRCSSQSGHNTVSWYQQALGQGPQFIFQYYREEENGRGNFPPRFSGLQFPNYSSELNVNALELDDSALYLCASSFIRLAGPTGELFFGEGSRLTVL.

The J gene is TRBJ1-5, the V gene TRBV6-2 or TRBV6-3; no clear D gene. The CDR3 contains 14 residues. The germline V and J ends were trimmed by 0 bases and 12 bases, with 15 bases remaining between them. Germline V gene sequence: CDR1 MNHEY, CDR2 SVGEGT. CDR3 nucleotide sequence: TGTGCCAGCAGTTACTCGCGCTACCAGGCAGTCCAGCATTTT. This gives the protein CASSYSRYQAVQHF.

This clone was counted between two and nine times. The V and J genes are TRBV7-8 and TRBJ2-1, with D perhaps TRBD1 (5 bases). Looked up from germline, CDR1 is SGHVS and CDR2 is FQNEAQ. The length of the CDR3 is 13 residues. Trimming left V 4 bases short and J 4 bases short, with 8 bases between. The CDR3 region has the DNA TGTGCCAGCAGCTCCACAGGATACAATGAGCAGTTCTTC. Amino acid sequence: CASSSTGYNEQFF.

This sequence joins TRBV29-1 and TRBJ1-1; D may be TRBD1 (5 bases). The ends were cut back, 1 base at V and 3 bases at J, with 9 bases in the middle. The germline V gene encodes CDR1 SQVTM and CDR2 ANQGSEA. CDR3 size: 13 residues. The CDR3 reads CSVEAGDYTEAFF. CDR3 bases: TGCAGCGTTGAAGCGGGGGACTACACTGAAGCTTTCTTT.

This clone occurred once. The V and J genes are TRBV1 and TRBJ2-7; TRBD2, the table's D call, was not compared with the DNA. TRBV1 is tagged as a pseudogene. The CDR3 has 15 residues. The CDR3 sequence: CTSSQERGKAYEQYF. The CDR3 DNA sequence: TGCACCAGCAGCCAAGAACGGGGAAAGGCCTACGAGCAGTACTTC.

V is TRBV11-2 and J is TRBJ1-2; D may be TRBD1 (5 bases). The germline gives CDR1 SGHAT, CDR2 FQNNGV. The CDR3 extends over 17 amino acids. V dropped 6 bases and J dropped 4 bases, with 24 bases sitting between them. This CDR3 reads CASSVGNTGPGGYGYTF. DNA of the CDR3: TGTGCCAGCAGTGTAGGGAATACAGGCCCGGGTGGCTATGGCTACACCTTC.

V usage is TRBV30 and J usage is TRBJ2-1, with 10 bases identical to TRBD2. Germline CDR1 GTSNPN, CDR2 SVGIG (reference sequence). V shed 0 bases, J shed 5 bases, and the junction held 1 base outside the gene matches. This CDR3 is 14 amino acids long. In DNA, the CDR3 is TGTGCCTGGAGTGTACTAGCGGGGAACAATGAGCAGTTCTTC. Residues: CAWSVLAGNNEQFF.